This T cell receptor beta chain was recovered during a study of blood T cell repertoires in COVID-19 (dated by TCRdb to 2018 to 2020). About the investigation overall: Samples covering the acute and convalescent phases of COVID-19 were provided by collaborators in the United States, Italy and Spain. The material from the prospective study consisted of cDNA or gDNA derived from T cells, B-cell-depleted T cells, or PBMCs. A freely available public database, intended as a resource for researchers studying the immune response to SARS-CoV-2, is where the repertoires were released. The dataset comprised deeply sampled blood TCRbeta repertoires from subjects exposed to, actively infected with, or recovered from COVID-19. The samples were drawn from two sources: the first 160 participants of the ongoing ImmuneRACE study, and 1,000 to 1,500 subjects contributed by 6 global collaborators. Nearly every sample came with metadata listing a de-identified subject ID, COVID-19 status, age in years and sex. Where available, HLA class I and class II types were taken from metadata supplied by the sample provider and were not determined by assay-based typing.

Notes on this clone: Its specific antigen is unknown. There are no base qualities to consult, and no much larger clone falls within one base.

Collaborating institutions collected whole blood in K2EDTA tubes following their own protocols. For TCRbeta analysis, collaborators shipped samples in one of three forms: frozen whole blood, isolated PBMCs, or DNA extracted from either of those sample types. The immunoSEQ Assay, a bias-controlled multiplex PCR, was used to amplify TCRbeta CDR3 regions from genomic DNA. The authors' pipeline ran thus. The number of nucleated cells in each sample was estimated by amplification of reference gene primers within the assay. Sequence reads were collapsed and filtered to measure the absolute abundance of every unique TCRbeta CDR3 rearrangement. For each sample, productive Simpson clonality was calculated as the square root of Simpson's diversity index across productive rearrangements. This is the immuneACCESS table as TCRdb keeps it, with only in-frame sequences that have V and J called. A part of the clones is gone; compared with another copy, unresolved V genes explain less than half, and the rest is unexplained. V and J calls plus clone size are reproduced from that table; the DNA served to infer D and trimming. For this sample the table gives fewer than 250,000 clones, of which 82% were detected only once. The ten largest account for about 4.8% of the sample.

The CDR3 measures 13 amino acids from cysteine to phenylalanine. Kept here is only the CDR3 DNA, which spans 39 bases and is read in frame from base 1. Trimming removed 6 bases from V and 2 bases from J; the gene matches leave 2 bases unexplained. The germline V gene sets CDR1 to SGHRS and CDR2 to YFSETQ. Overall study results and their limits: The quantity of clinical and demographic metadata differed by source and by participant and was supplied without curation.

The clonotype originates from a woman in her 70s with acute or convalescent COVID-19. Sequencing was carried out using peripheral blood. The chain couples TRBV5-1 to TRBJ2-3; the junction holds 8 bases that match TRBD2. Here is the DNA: TGCGCCAGCACCGGGGGGGCCACAGATACGCAGTATTTT. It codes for CASTGGATDTQYF. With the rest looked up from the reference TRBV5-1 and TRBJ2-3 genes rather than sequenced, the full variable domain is KAGVTQTPRYLIKTRGQQVTLSCSPISGHRSVSWYQQTPGQGLQFLFEYFSETQRNKGNFPGRFSGRQFSNSRSEMNVSTLELGDSALYLCASTGGATDTQYFGPGTRLTVL.